The 7 T cell receptor beta chains in this list originate from one sample, sequenced in a study of vaccination effects on CD4 cells after COVID-19. Sequencing was performed with immunoSEQ multiplex PCR; in TCRdb, only in-frame clones are kept and a portion is missing. The sample lists 25,000 or so clones; roughly 74% were seen once. These receptors have no known antigen. Antigen-specific CD4+ T cells were expanded with viral peptide pools in the ViraFEST assay before sequencing. Between days 10 and 11 of culture, CD4+ T cells were separated out. Among the vaccine recipients, none had a prior SARS-CoV-2 infection, and nucleocapsid antibodies were negative. This specimen consisted of CD4+ T cells from PBMCs cultured with HCoV-NL63 spike peptides, obtained before COVID-19 vaccination. These receptor sequences come from a human donor who received a COVID-19 vaccine.

The chain carries TRBV10-2 and TRBJ2-5; 7 bases match TRBD2. V was pared by 0 bases and J by 4 bases, with 2 bases of the junction left unmatched. Germline CDR1 WSHSY, CDR2 SAAADI. The CDR3 is 14 residues long. In nucleotides, the CDR3 is TGCGCCAGCAGTGAGTCGGGGAGGGGAGAGACCCAGTACTTC. As protein: CASSESGRGETQYF.

The chain links TRBV27 to TRBJ2-1, with TRBD2 matching over 7 bases. CDR1 is MNHEY and CDR2 is SMNVEV in the germline V gene (reference sequence). Unmatched junction bases numbered 10, after V lost 8 bases and J lost 9 bases. The CDR3 spans 13 residues. The chain's CDR3 is CASSPGGTGEQFF. CDR3 nucleotide sequence: TGTGCCAGCTCCCCCGGGGGGACTGGTGAGCAGTTCTTC.

V is TRBV4-2 and J is TRBJ2-5; D is unresolved. CDR3 length: 17 amino acids. Germline V gene sequence: CDR1 LGHNA, CDR2 YNFKEQ. V lost 1 base to trimming and J lost 5 bases, with 20 bases between them. CDR3 amino acids: CASSQVWAVLGKETQYF. The CDR3 nucleotides are TGTGCCAGCAGCCAAGTTTGGGCTGTACTGGGGAAGGAGACCCAGTACTTC.

V gene TRBV6-1 combines with J gene TRBJ1-5; 8 nucleotides match TRBD1. CDR1 and CDR2 from the germline V gene are MNHNS and SASEGT. CDR3 length equals 16 residues. The V and J ends lost 2 bases and 6 bases, in that order; junction bases with no gene match: 9. This CDR3 is CASSESRTGWRQPQHF. CDR3 DNA sequence: TGTGCCAGCAGTGAAAGTCGGACAGGGTGGCGTCAGCCCCAGCATTTT.

This rearrangement joins TRBV19 to TRBJ2-2; TRBD2 agrees at 9 bases. The CDR3 consists of 17 residues. Per the germline V gene, CDR1 is LNHDA and CDR2 is SQIVND (reference sequence). J lost 6 bases, V lost 0 bases, and 8 bases had no gene match. The CDR3 nucleotides read TGTGCCAGTAGTATAGACGCTAGCGGGATCCCGTCCGGGGAGCTGTTTTTT. Encoded protein: CASSIDASGIPSGELFF. The whole variable domain, remainder taken from reference TRBV19 and TRBJ2-2, is DGGITQSPKYLFRKEGQNVTLSCEQNLNHDAMYWYRQDPGQGLRLIYYSQIVNDFQKGDIAEGYSVSREKKESFPLTVTSAQKNPTAFYLCASSIDASGIPSGELFFGEGSRLTVL.

This sequence joins TRBV18 and TRBJ2-2; D not certain. Between the trimmed V and J ends, which lost 3 bases and 4 bases, there was a span of 6 bases. The CDR3 is 13 amino acids. CDR1 is KGHSH and CDR2 is LQKENI in the germline V gene. CDR3 region: CASSPRSTGELFF. CDR3 nucleotides: TGTGCCAGCTCACCTCGCAGCACCGGGGAGCTGTTTTTT.

This clone was found once. The chain employs TRBV5-4 and TRBJ2-2, with 11 nucleotides matching TRBD2. Germline CDR1 reads SGHNT; CDR2 reads YYREEE (reference sequence). V shed 4 bases, J shed 5 bases, and the junction held 4 bases outside the gene matches. The CDR3 consists of 15 residues. Written as DNA, the CDR3 is TGTGCCAGCAGCCCCAGACTAGCGGGGACCGGGGAGCTGTTTTTT. As protein: CASSPRLAGTGELFF.